Listed below are T cell receptor beta chains from one sample, sequenced in a study of cytotoxic CD8 clonotypes in ibrutinib-treated CLL. This table comes from immunoSEQ multiplex PCR, and its TCRdb copy is limited to in-frame clones, with some not included. The data contain tens of thousands of clones, roughly three quarters of them singletons. Sequenced here: PBMCs, sampled after 24 months of ibrutinib treatment. These TCRs come from a human donor with chronic lymphocytic leukemia. The conserved cysteine and the conserved F or W are not part of the CDR3 here. D genes are given only for firm matches.

J | D | V | CDR3
TRBJ2-3 | TRBD1 | TRBV19 | ASSSEGAPTDTQY
TRBJ1-4 | . | TRBV5-1 | ASSLEAYNEKLF
TRBJ2-5 | TRBD2 | TRBV5-1 | ASSETSGGETQY
TRBJ2-2 | . | TRBV5-1 | ASSLVNAGPNGELF
TRBJ2-1 | . | TRBV9 | ASSVGAGRINEQF
TRBJ1-5 | TRBD1 | TRBV4-1 | ASSPGTGRNQPQH
TRBJ1-3 | TRBD1 | TRBV11-2 | ASSEQGSLSSGNTIY
TRBJ1-1 | . | TRBV7-9 | ASSTSTPVDTEAF
TRBJ1-6 | TRBD1 | TRBV10-1 | ASSGGQNNSPLH
TRBJ2-7 | TRBD1 | TRBV19 | ASRFSGTGGYEQY
TRBJ1-1 | . | TRBV19 | ASSTGTNTEAF
TRBJ2-5 | . | TRBV11-2 | ASSLGPRGDGQETQY
TRBJ1-4 | . | TRBV6-6 | ASSTGEISEKLF
TRBJ1-2 | TRBD1 | TRBV5-1 | ASSWGQGRSYGYT
TRBJ1-2 | . | TRBV19 | ASSRFGGTRGYT
TRBJ1-1 | . | TRBV11-1 | ASSPGPGYSEAF
TRBJ2-7 | TRBD1 | TRBV11-2 | ASSFGTGSPYEQY
TRBJ1-1 | . | TRBV10-1 | ASSGARNTEAF
TRBJ1-4 | TRBD1 | TRBV5-8 | ASSFSRDRGGKLF
TRBJ1-2 | . | TRBV7-8 | ASSVQGGNGYT
TRBJ1-5 | . | TRBV27 | ASSPPGPINQPQH
TRBJ2-3 | TRBD1 | TRBV7-9 | ASSGQGRTDTQY
TRBJ2-7 | TRBD1 | TRBV5-1 | ASSLDGTGAYEQY
TRBJ2-5 | TRBD1 | TRBV20-1 | GGQVQETQY
TRBJ2-3 | . | TRBV13 | ASSLGWRGADTQY
TRBJ1-4 | TRBD1 | TRBV4-2 | ASSHRTGGYVLF
TRBJ1-2 | TRBD1 | TRBV19 | ASSIAGTDTNYGYT
TRBJ1-2 | . | TRBV5-4 | ASSLAGTRGNYGYT
TRBJ1-2 | TRBD1 | TRBV7-9 | ASSRTDRLNYGYT
TRBJ1-2 | . | TRBV28 | ASSLGGYGYT
TRBJ1-5 | TRBD1 | TRBV5-1 | ASSLQGGQPQH
TRBJ2-7 | TRBD1 | TRBV7-9 | ASSRWGTGSSLDYEQY
TRBJ1-6 | . | TRBV2 | ASSAPESPLH
TRBJ2-7 | . | TRBV27 | ASSLFDGQRAEQY
TRBJ2-3 | . | TRBV5-1 | ASSLESGDTDTQY
TRBJ1-1 | . | TRBV27 | ASSSRLGSTEAF
TRBJ2-2 | . | TRBV2 | ASSGGRRNTGELF
TRBJ2-6 | . | TRBV6-1 | ASSEITNRISGANVLT
TRBJ1-4 | TRBD1 | TRBV15 | ATSLQGREKLF
TRBJ1-6 | . | TRBV5-6 | ATQEGGTYNSPLH
TRBJ2-1 | . | TRBV19 | ASRSVLLNYNEQF